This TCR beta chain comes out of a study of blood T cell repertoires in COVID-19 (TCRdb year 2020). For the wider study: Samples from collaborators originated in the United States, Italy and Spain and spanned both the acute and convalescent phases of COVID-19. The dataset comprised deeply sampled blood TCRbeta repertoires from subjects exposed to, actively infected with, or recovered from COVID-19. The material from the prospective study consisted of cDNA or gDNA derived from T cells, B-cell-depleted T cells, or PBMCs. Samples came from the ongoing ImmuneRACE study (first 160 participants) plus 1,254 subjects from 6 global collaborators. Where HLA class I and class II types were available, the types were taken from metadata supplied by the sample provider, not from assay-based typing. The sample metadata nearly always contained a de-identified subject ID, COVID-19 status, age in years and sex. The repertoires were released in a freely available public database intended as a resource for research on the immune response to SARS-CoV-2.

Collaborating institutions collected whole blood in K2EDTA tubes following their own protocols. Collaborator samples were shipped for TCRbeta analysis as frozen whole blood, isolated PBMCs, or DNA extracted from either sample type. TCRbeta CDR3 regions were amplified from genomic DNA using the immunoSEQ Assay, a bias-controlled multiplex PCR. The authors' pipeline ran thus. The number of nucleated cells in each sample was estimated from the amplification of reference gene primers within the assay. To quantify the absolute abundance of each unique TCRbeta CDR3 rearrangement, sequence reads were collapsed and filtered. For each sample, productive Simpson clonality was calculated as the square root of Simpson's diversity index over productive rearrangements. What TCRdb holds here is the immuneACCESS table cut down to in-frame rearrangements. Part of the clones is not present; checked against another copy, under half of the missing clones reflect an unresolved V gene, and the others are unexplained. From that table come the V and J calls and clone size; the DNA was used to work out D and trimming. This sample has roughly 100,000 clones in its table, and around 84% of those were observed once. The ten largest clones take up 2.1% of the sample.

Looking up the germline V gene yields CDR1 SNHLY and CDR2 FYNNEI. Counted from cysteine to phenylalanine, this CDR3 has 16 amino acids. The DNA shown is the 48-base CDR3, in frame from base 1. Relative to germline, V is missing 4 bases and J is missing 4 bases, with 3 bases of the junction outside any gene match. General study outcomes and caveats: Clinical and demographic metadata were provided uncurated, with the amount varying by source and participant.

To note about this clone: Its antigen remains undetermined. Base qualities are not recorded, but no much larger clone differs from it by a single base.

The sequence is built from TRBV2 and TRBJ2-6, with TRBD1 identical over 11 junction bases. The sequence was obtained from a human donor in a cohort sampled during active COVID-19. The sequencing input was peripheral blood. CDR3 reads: CASSGTGGSGANVLTF. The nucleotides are TGTGCCAGCAGTGGGACAGGGGGCTCGGGGGCCAACGTCCTGACTTTC.